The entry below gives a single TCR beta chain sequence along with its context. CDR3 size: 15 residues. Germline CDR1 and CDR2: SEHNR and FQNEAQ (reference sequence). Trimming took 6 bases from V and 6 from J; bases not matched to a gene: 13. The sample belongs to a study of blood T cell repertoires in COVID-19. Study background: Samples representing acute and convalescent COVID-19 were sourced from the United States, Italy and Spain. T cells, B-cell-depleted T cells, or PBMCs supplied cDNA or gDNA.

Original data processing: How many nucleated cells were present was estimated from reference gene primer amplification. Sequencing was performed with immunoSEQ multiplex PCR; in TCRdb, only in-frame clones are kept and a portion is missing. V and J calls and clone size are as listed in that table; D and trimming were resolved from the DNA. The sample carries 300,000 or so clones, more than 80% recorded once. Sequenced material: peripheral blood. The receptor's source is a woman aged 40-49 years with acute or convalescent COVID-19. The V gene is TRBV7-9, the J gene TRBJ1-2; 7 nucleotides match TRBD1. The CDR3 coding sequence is TGTGCCAGCAGATCAGAGGTGCGACAGGGTAATGGCTACACCTTC. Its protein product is CASRSEVRQGNGYTF. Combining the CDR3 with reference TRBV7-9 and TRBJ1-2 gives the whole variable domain DTGVSQNPRHKITKRGQNVTFRCDPISEHNRLYWYRQTLGQGPEFLTYFQNEAQLEKSRLLSDRFSAERPKGSFSTLEIQRTEQGDSAMYLCASRSEVRQGNGYTFGSGTRLTVV.